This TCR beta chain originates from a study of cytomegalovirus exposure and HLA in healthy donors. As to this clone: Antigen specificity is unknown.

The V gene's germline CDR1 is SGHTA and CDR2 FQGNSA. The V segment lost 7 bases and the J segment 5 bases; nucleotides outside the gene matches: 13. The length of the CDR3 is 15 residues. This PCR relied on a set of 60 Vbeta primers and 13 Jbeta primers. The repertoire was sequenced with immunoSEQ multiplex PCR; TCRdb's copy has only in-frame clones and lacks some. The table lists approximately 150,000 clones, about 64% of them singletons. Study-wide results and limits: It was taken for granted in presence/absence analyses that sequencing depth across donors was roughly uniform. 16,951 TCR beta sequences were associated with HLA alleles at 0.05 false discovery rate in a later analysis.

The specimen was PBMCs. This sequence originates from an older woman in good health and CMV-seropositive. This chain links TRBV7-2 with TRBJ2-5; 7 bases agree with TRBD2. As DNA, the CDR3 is TGTGCCAGCACCAACCAAGTGGGGGGAGGGGAGACCCAGTACTTC. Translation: CASTNQVGGGETQYF.